Presented here are 23 T cell receptor beta chains from one specimen sequenced in a study of T cell clonality in common variable immunodeficiency. Assay used: immunoSEQ multiplex PCR; TCRdb lists only in-frame clones, some missing. Captured here are some 54,000 clones, none seen once; the top ten comprise more than 2%. Sequenced input: peripheral blood mononuclear cells. All receptors come from a person aged 18 to 70 in good health.

Many counts were recorded for this clone. From the germline J gene comes the end of the CDR3, since the read stops 3 residues before it. The chain carries TRBV30 and TRBJ2-5; D is possibly TRBD1 (8 bases). This CDR3 comprises 14 residues. The germline V and J ends were trimmed by 3 bases and 7 bases, with 18 bases remaining between them. Germline CDR1 GTSNPN, CDR2 SVGIG (reference sequence). CDR3 DNA (partial): TGTGCCTGGAGGGGAGGGACAGGTGGGGGGACC. Protein product: CAWRGGTGGGT. The whole CDR3 is CAWRGGTGGGTQYF.

This clone was detected many times. The sequenced part of the CDR3 DNA is TGTGCCAGCAGCTTAAACCCCCCGCCGGGGGCG. Protein sequence: CASSLNPPPGA. The entire CDR3 protein reads CASSLNPPPGAQYF. The chain joins TRBV7-2 to TRBJ2-3, with D possibly being TRBD2 (6 bases). Read data end 3 residues before the CDR3 end; the end is taken from the germline J gene. The CDR3 covers 14 residues. Germline V gene data show CDR1 as SGHTA and CDR2 as FQGNSA.

This clone was detected a few times. Sequencing ends 3 residues short of the CDR3 end; the germline J gene provides the rest. The V call is TRBV11-2, the J call TRBJ1-6; D call uncertain. Germline V gene lookup returns CDR1 SGHAT and CDR2 FQNNGV. Trimming shortened V by 5 bases and J by 6 bases, and 8 bases separated the two germline ends. This CDR3 region has 13 residues. CDR3 bases read: TGTGCCAGCAGCCCGGTCCTTAATTCACCC. Amino acids: CASSPVLNSP. The whole CDR3 sequence is CASSPVLNSPLHF. Full variable domain (missing parts from reference TRBV11-2 and TRBJ1-6): EAGVAQSPRYKIIEKRQSVAFWCNPISGHATLYWYQQILGQGPKLLIQFQNNGVVDDSQLPKDRFSAERLKGVDSTLKIQPAKLEDSAVYLCASSPVLNSPLHFGNGTRLTVT.

This clone was seen a few times. CDR3 bases read: TGCGCCAGCAGAGCCAGGACTAGCGGGAACAATGAG. Its translation: CASRARTSGNNE. The whole CDR3 reads CASRARTSGNNEQFF. The chain recombines TRBV10-2 with TRBJ2-1, with 12 bases identical to TRBD2. The read gets to within 3 residues of the CDR3 end, and the germline J gene fills in the rest. The CDR3 is 15 amino acids. Unmatched junction bases numbered 5, after V lost 6 bases and J lost 5 bases. Germline CDR1 reads WSHSY; CDR2 reads SAAADI.

The sequenced part of the CDR3 DNA is TGTGCCTGGAGAGGCACAGGCAATCAGCCC. This gives the protein CAWRGTGNQP. The CDR3 in its entirety is CAWRGTGNQPQHF. J is TRBJ1-5 and V is TRBV30; D is undetermined. The observed sequence ends 3 residues before the CDR3 terminus, with the missing tail filled in from the germline J gene. Germline V gene sequence: CDR1 GTSNPN, CDR2 SVGIG (reference sequence). V was pared by 3 bases and J by 2 bases, with 8 bases between. This CDR3 has 13 residues.

Ten or more counts support this clone. This chain's CDR3 is CASKSRGDGELFF. CDR3 bases read: TGCGCCAGCAAGTCCAGGGGGGACGGGGAG. This chain connects TRBV5-1 to TRBJ2-2, with D perhaps TRBD1 (7 bases). Read sequence stops 3 residues before the CDR3 end, and the germline J gene provides the missing end. This CDR3 comprises 13 residues. Germline V CDR1 and CDR2: SGHRS, YFSETQ. Trimming left V 6 bases short and J 7 bases short, with 13 bases between.

This clone was detected many times. The missing CDR3 end, 3 residues past where the read stops, is filled in from the germline J gene. This chain uses TRBV5-1 with TRBJ2-3; D perhaps matches TRBD2 (5 bases). CDR1 SGHRS and CDR2 YFSETQ come from the germline V gene. The CDR3 is made up of 14 amino acids. Trimming took 4 bases from V and 2 from J, leaving 11 bases between them. The CDR3 bases that were read are TGCGCCAGCAGCGTCGGAGGACTCACAGATACG. Translation gives CASSVGGLTDT. The full CDR3 sequence reads CASSVGGLTDTQYF.

This clone was observed at least ten times. The observed sequence ends 3 residues before the CDR3 terminus, with the missing tail filled in from the germline J gene. The chain carries TRBV20-1 and TRBJ1-4, with TRBD1 matching 11 bases. Unmatched junction bases numbered 15, after V lost 7 bases and J lost 2 bases. Looked up from germline, CDR1 is DFQATT and CDR2 is SNEGSKA (reference sequence). The CDR3 extends over 18 amino acids. The sequenced part of the CDR3 DNA is TGCAGTGTTATACATGGGACAGGGGGATCTGGGACTAATGAAAAA. This translates into CSVIHGTGGSGTNEK. The CDR3 as a whole reads CSVIHGTGGSGTNEKLFF.

This clone showed up many times. The CDR3 extends 3 residues past the end of the read, so its final part is completed from the germline J gene. The J gene is TRBJ2-3, the V gene TRBV28, with TRBD2 matching over 12 bases. CDR1 MDHEN and CDR2 SYDVKM come from the germline V gene. The ends lost 5 bases at V and 3 bases at J; junction bases unmatched: 6. The CDR3 has 16 amino acids. The CDR3 DNA, read in part, is TGTGCCAGCAGTCTCGCTAGCGGGGGGGCGACAGATACG. Protein sequence: CASSLASGGATDT. The entire CDR3 reads CASSLASGGATDTQYF.

Ten or more counts support this clone. The read ends 3 residues shy of where the CDR3 ends; the end is completed using the germline J gene. This chain links TRBV20-1 with TRBJ2-2, with a tentative D call TRBD2 (6 bases). Per germline, CDR1 DFQATT and CDR2 SNEGSKA (reference sequence). V was cut by 1 base and J by 1 base, with 10 bases left in between. This CDR3 is 15 amino acids long. The sequenced CDR3 bases are TGCAGTGCTAGAGGTGGAGCGGGGAACACCGGGGAG. It encodes CSARGGAGNTGE. The whole CDR3 region reads CSARGGAGNTGELFF.

This clone was seen at least ten times. The read comes to an end 3 residues before the CDR3 does, leaving the germline J gene to fill in the end. V and J are TRBV19 and TRBJ2-2; TRBD2 matches at 11 bases. CDR1 LNHDA and CDR2 SQIVND come from the germline V gene (reference sequence). V lost 5 bases, J lost 5 bases, and 10 bases stayed unmatched. This CDR3 is built from 17 residues. The CDR3 reads CASSALLAGGLTGELFF. The CDR3 DNA, read in part, is TGTGCCAGTAGTGCCCTTCTAGCGGGAGGACTAACCGGGGAG.

The table lists this clone with many counts. The DNA ends 3 residues before the CDR3 does, and the rest of the CDR3 is filled in from the germline J gene. The chain couples TRBV20-1 to TRBJ2-3; 9 bases fit TRBD1. Germline V gene data show CDR1 as DFQATT and CDR2 as SNEGSKA (reference sequence). The trim removed 5 bases at V and 2 bases at J, leaving 5 bases unmatched. CDR3 length equals 14 residues. The CDR3: CSAPGQGHTDTQYF. Incomplete CDR3 DNA: TGCAGTGCTCCTGGACAGGGGCACACAGATACG.

For this clone: The read ends 3 residues early relative to the CDR3; the germline J gene fills the gap. The chain has TRBV7-2 and TRBJ2-3, with D possibly being TRBD2 (6 bases). Germline CDR1 and CDR2: SGHTA and FQGNSA. This CDR3 has 17 amino acids. The CDR3 DNA, read in part, is TGTGCAAGTCGCTTAGCGGACGGGGGACCCAGCACAGATACG. Translation: CASRLADGGPSTDT. The CDR3 reads in full as CASRLADGGPSTDTQYF.

This clone occurred many times. The read finishes 3 residues shy of the CDR3 end, and the germline J gene is used to complete it. The chain carries TRBV5-1 and TRBJ1-4; tentatively, D is TRBD1 (5 bases). This CDR3 is built from 15 residues. Looked up from germline, CDR1 is SGHRS and CDR2 is YFSETQ. Trimming removed 7 bases at V and 8 bases at J, with 21 bases between. The DNA read from the CDR3 is TGCGCCAGCGGCAATACGGGGGGTGGGGACGAAAAA. Its protein is CASGNTGGGDEK. The full-length CDR3 reads as CASGNTGGGDEKLFF.

This clone showed up many times. Coverage ceases 3 residues before the CDR3 finishes, and the germline J gene fills in the end. This chain links TRBV20-1 with TRBJ1-6; a possible D gene is TRBD1 (5 bases). The CDR3 is 16 residues long. CDR1 is DFQATT, CDR2 SNEGSKA, per germline (reference sequence). The V end lost 4 bases, the J end lost 7 bases, and 20 bases lay between the germline ends. Partial CDR3 DNA: TGCAGTGCTATGGGGATGTTAGACAGAATGAATTCACCC. Encoded protein: CSAMGMLDRMNSP. In full, the CDR3 is CSAMGMLDRMNSPLHF.

This clone appeared many times. Read sequence stops 3 residues before the CDR3 end, and the germline J gene provides the missing end. V and J are TRBV4-1 and TRBJ2-3; 7 bases are shared with TRBD1. This CDR3 is built from 15 residues. Germline V lookup: CDR1 MGHRA, CDR2 YSYEKL. Trimming took 2 bases from V and 0 from J; bases not matched to a gene: 2. CDR3 loop: CASSQKQGSTDTQYF. The CDR3 bases that were read are TGCGCCAGCAGCCAAAAACAGGGGAGCACAGATACG.

This clone was picked up many times. The CDR3 goes on 3 residues after the read ends, and that part is filled in from the germline J gene. The chain joins TRBV12-3 or TRBV12-4 to TRBJ2-7; D is unclear. Trimming cost V 7 bases and J 2 bases, with 9 bases left between them. The CDR3 is made up of 12 amino acids. The CDR3 sequence: CASISQAYEQYF. Partial CDR3 DNA: TGTGCCAGCATCTCCCAGGCCTACGAG.

This clone was seen many times. The read terminates 3 residues ahead of where the CDR3 ends, so the germline J gene completes it. The chain has TRBV5-1 and TRBJ1-5; TRBD1 is a possible D gene (5 bases). This CDR3 spans 14 amino acids. Trimming left V 0 bases short and J 9 bases short, with 13 bases between. The germline CDR1 and CDR2 sequences are SGHRS and YFSETQ. The CDR3 sequence: CASSLGQPPRPQHF. The sequenced CDR3 bases are TGCGCCAGCAGCTTGGGACAGCCTCCCAGGCCC. Using reference TRBV5-1 and TRBJ1-5 for the parts outside the CDR3, the full variable domain is KAGVTQTPRYLIKTRGQQVTLSCSPISGHRSVSWYQQTPGQGLQFLFEYFSETQRNKGNFPGRFSGRQFSNSRSEMNVSTLELGDSALYLCASSLGQPPRPQHFGDGTRLSIL.

There are many counts of this clone. The read falls 3 residues short of the CDR3 end, and the missing part is taken from the germline J gene. J is TRBJ2-7 and V is TRBV19; D may be TRBD1 (5 bases). Per germline, CDR1 LNHDA and CDR2 SQIVND (reference sequence). The CDR3 has 16 residues. V was shortened by 4 bases and J by 0 bases, with 16 bases between the two germline ends. CDR3 bases read: TGTGCCAGTAGTACCGACACCTTTGGGGCCTCCTACGAG. As protein: CASSTDTFGASYE. The entire CDR3 sequence reads CASSTDTFGASYEQYF.

In regard to this clone: The read falls 3 residues short of the CDR3 end, and the missing part is taken from the germline J gene. The chain has TRBV2 and TRBJ2-1; 12 bases line up with TRBD2. CDR3 length: 14 residues. Germline V CDR1 and CDR2: SNHLY, FYNNEI. Trimming at V came to 5 bases and at J to 6 bases, leaving 2 bases not matched to a gene. CDR3 loop: CASSRLAGVNEQFF. Incomplete CDR3 DNA: TGTGCCAGCAGTAGACTAGCGGGGGTCAATGAG.

This clone was detected ten times or more. Read sequence stops 3 residues before the CDR3 end, and the germline J gene provides the missing end. The chain carries TRBV18 and TRBJ2-3, with TRBD1 matching over 9 bases. V lost 3 bases to trimming and J lost 3 bases; unmatched junction nucleotides: 7. CDR3 length equals 16 residues. CDR1 is KGHSH and CDR2 is LQKENI in the germline V gene. CDR3 DNA (partial): TGTGCCAGCTCACCGAACCAACAGGGGGCGACAGATACG. Protein sequence: CASSPNQQGATDT. In full, the CDR3 is CASSPNQQGATDTQYF. Combining the CDR3 with reference TRBV18 and TRBJ2-3 gives the whole variable domain NAGVMQNPRHLVRRRGQEARLRCSPMKGHSHVYWYRQLPEEGLKFMVYLQKENIIDESGMPKERFSAEFPKEGPSILRIQQVVRGDSAAYFCASSPNQQGATDTQYFGPGTRLTVL.

This clone was seen ten or more times. The DNA read from the CDR3 is TGTGCCAGCAGCTTGGGAGGGGATGAG. This translates into CASSLGGDE. Given in full, the CDR3 is CASSLGGDEQFF. The genes are TRBV5-5 and TRBJ2-1; the D gene could be TRBD1 or TRBD2 (5 bases each). Read data end 3 residues before the CDR3 end; the end is taken from the germline J gene. Per the germline V gene, CDR1 is SGHKS and CDR2 is YYEKEE (reference sequence). V lost 0 bases, J lost 8 bases, and 6 bases lay in between. The CDR3 is 12 residues long.

This clone was seen many times. The missing CDR3 end, 3 residues past where the read stops, is filled in from the germline J gene. This rearrangement joins TRBV19 to TRBJ1-4; no definite D call. This CDR3 has 19 residues. Trimming removed 2 bases at V and 0 bases at J, with 19 bases between. The germline V gene encodes CDR1 LNHDA and CDR2 SQIVND (reference sequence). The CDR3 bases that were read are TGTGCCAGTAGTATACGCCCAGAACAAACCCTTGCAACTAATGAAAAA. This gives the protein CASSIRPEQTLATNEK. The whole CDR3 region reads CASSIRPEQTLATNEKLFF.